This TCR beta chain was documented in a study of blood T cell repertoires in COVID-19 (dated by TCRdb to about 2020). In the study overall: The collaborator samples originated in the United States, Italy and Spain and spanned the acute and convalescent phases of COVID-19. The prospective study material was composed of cDNA or gDNA derived from T cells, B-cell-depleted T cells, or PBMCs. Subjects who had been exposed to COVID-19, were actively infected with it, or had recovered from it provided the deeply sampled blood TCRbeta repertoires that made up the dataset. A freely available public database, intended as a resource for researchers studying the immune response to SARS-CoV-2, is where the repertoires were released. The samples were drawn from two sources: the first 160 participants of the ongoing ImmuneRACE study, and 1,200 or so subjects contributed by 6 global collaborators. A de-identified subject ID, COVID-19 status, age in years and sex were almost always included in the sample metadata. Where HLA class I and class II types were available, the types were taken from metadata supplied by the sample provider, not from assay-based typing.

The research as a whole found: Clinical and demographic metadata were provided uncurated, with the amount varying by source and participant.

V lost 5 bases and J lost 5 bases, and the count of bases not matched to a germline gene is 6. The CDR3 runs 14 amino acids, cysteine and phenylalanine included. Kept here is only the CDR3 DNA, which spans 42 bases and is read in frame from base 1. CDR1 and CDR2 (SGHAT, FQDESV) derive from the germline V gene (reference sequence). The collaborating institutions used their own protocols to collect whole blood in K2EDTA tubes. Collaborator samples were shipped for TCRbeta analysis as frozen whole blood, isolated PBMCs, or DNA extracted from either sample type. Turning to this clone: Its cognate antigen has yet to be identified. No base quality values were provided; no much bigger clone lies one nucleotide off.

The immunoSEQ Assay, a bias-controlled multiplex PCR, was used to amplify TCRbeta CDR3 regions from genomic DNA. Per the authors' processing: The number of nucleated cells in each sample was estimated from the amplification of reference gene primers within the assay. To quantify the absolute abundance of each unique TCRbeta CDR3 rearrangement, sequence reads were collapsed and filtered. Productive Simpson clonality was computed per sample as the square root of Simpson's diversity index over productive rearrangements. Drawn from immuneACCESS, this table holds only the in-frame rearrangements with V and J called that TCRdb kept. Clones are partly lost; checked studies trace under half to an unresolved V gene and leave the rest unexplained. That table gives V, J and clone size, and the DNA gave D and trimming. Across this sample there are 35,000 to 50,000 clones, with over 80% seen only once. The ten largest clones add up to approximately 15% of the sample.

The sample comprised peripheral blood. Rearrangement joined TRBV11-1 to TRBJ1-1, with TRBD1 identical over 9 junction bases. The receptor was derived from a man between 60 and 75 years old with active COVID-19. The sequenced DNA is TGTGCCAGCAGCCGACAGGGGGGCCTTACTGAAGCTTTCTTT. Protein translation: CASSRQGGLTEAFF.